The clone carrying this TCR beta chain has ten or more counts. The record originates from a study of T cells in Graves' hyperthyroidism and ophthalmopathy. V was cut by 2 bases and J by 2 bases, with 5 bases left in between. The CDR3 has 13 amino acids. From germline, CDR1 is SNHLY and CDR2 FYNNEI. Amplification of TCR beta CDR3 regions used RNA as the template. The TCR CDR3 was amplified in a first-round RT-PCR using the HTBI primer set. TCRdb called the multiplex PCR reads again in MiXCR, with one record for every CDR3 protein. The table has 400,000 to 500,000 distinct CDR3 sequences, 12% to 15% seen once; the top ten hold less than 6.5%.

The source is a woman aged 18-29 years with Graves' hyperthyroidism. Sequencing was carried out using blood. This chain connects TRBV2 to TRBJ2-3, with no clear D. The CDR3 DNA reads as TGTGCCAGCAGTGAAAGGTACACAGATACGCAGTATTTT. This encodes CASSERYTDTQYF.